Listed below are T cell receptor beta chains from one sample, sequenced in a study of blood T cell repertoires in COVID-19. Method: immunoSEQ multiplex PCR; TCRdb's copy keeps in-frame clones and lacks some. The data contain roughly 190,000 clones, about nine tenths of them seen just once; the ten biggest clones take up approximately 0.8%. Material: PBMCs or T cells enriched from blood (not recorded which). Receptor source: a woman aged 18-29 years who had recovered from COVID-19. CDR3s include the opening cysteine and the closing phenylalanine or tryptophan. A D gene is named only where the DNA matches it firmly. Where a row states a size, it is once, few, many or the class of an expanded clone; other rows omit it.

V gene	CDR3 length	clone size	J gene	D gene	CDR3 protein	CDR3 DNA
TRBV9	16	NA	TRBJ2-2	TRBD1	CASSVMAGGTTGELFF	TGTGCCAGCAGCGTGATGGCAGGGGGCACCACCGGGGAGCTGTTTTTT
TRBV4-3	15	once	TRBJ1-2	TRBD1	CASSQVRDRVHGYTF	TGCGCCAGCAGCCAGGTCCGGGACAGGGTGCATGGCTACACCTTC
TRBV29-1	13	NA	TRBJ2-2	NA	CSVEKGSTGELFF	TGCAGCGTTGAAAAGGGGTCCACCGGGGAGCTGTTTTTT
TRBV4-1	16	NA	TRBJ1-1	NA	CASSLRDDRLNTEAFF	TGCGCCAGCAGCCTGCGGGACGACAGATTGAACACTGAAGCTTTCTTT
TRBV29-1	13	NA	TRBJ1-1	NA	CSVEPQWGPEAFF	TGCAGCGTTGAACCCCAATGGGGCCCTGAAGCTTTCTTT
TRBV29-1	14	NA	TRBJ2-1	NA	CSVEGQGSYNEQFF	TGCAGCGTTGAGGGGCAGGGGTCCTACAATGAGCAGTTCTTC
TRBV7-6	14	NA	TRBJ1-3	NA	CASSLRGSGNTIYF	TGTGCCAGCAGCTTACGAGGGTCGGGAAACACCATATATTTT
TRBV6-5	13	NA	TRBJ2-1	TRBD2	CASSQRELNEQFF	TGTGCCAGCAGCCAGCGGGAACTCAATGAGCAGTTCTTC
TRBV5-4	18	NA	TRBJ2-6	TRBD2	CASSFGGGAPSGANVLTF	TGTGCCAGCAGCTTCGGCGGGGGAGCTCCGTCTGGGGCCAACGTCCTGACTTTC
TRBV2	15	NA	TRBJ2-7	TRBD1	CASSEMGQGAIEQYF	TGTGCCAGCAGTGAAATGGGACAGGGGGCGATCGAGCAGTACTTC
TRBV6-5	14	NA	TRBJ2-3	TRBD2	CASTLAARTDTQYF	TGTGCCAGCACTCTAGCGGCCCGCACAGATACGCAGTATTTT
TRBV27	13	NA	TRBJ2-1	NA	CASSWTTYNEQFF	TGTGCCAGCAGTTGGACTACCTACAATGAGCAGTTCTTC
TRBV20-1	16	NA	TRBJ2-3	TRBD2	CSASSPRGLGRDTQYF	TGCAGTGCTAGTTCCCCTAGGGGACTAGGGAGAGATACGCAGTATTTT
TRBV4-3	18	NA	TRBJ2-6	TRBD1	CASSRLGTAHSGANVLTF	TGCGCCAGCAGCCGCTTAGGGACAGCTCACTCTGGGGCCAACGTCCTGACTTTC
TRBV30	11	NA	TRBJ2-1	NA	CAWNGGDEQFF	TGTGCCTGGAATGGAGGCGATGAGCAGTTCTTC
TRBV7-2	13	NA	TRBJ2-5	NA	CASSFQGGETQYF	TGTGCCAGCAGCTTCCAGGGTGGGGAGACCCAGTACTTC
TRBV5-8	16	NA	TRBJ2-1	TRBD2	CASSLSTSGIFHEQFF	TGTGCCAGCAGCCTATCGACTAGCGGGATATTCCATGAGCAGTTCTTC
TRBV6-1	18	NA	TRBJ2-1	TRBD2	CASSELPLIGGGPNEQFF	TGTGCCAGCAGTGAATTGCCCCTGATCGGGGGAGGGCCCAATGAGCAGTTCTTC
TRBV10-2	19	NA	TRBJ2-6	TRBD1	CASSESGAGGWAGANVLTF	TGCGCCAGCAGTGAGTCGGGGGCAGGGGGTTGGGCTGGGGCCAACGTCCTGACTTTC
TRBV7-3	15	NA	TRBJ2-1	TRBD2	CASSSDGRSNNEQFF	TGTGCCAGCAGCTCGGACGGGAGGTCGAACAATGAGCAGTTCTTC
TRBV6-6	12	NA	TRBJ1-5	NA	CASSPQLTLQHF	TGTGCCAGCAGCCCACAATTGACTCTCCAGCATTTT
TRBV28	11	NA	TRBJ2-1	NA	CASTDRTEQFF	TGTGCCAGCACCGACAGAACCGAGCAGTTCTTC
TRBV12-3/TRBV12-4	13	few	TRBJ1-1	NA	CASSFFRNTEAFF	TGTGCCAGCAGTTTTTTCAGGAACACTGAAGCTTTCTTT
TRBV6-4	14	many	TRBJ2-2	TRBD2	CASSVSGTAGELFF	TGTGCCAGCAGTGTTAGCGGGACGGCCGGGGAGCTGTTTTTT
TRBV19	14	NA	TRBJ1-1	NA	CASSNVPHTGEAFF	TGTGCCAGTAGTAATGTACCCCATACTGGTGAAGCTTTCTTT
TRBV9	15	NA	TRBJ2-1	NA	CASSSRGSSYNEQFF	TGTGCCAGCAGCTCACGGGGGAGCTCCTACAATGAGCAGTTCTTC
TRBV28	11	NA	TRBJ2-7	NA	CAIRGSYEQYF	TGTGCCATCCGGGGCTCCTACGAGCAGTACTTC
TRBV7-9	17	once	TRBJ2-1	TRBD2	CASSPPSGRESYNEQFF	TGTGCCAGCAGCCCACCTAGCGGGAGAGAATCCTACAATGAGCAGTTCTTC
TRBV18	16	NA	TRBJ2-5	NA	CASSPGPPDIQETQYF	TGTGCCAGCTCACCCGGCCCCCCTGACATACAAGAGACCCAGTACTTC
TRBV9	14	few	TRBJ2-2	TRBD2	CASSGQLAAGELFF	TGTGCCAGCAGCGGACAACTAGCGGCCGGGGAGCTGTTTTTT
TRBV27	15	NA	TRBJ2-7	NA	CASSSPLSGSYEQYF	TGTGCCAGCAGTTCCCCCCTCTCGGGGAGTTACGAGCAGTACTTC
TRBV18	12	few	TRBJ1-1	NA	CASSHPGTEAFF	TGTGCCAGCTCACACCCCGGCACTGAAGCTTTCTTT
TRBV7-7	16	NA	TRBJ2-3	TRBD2	CASSLNGASGRDTQYF	TGTGCTAGCAGCTTAAATGGGGCTAGCGGGAGGGATACGCAGTATTTT
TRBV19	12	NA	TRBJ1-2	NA	CASSIDPVRYTF	TGTGCCAGTAGTATAGATCCGGTTCGCTACACCTTC
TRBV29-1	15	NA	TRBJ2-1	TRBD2	CSVFLQGGLWNEQFF	TGCAGCGTTTTCCTCCAGGGAGGGCTGTGGAATGAGCAGTTCTTC
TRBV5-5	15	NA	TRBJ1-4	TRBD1	CASSLEDRGYEKLFF	TGTGCCAGCAGCTTGGAGGACAGGGGGTATGAAAAACTGTTTTTT
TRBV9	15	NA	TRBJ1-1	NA	CASGAVGGMNTEAFF	TGTGCCAGCGGGGCCGTTGGCGGTATGAACACTGAAGCTTTCTTT
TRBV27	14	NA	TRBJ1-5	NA	CASSDSGMNQPQHF	TGTGCCAGCAGTGATTCGGGTATGAATCAGCCCCAGCATTTT
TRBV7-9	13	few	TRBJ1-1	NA	CASSLTDSTEAFF	TGTGCCAGCAGCTTGACCGACAGCACTGAAGCTTTCTTT
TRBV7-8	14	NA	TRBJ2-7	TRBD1	CASSRSGQGYEQYF	TGTGCCAGCAGCCGTTCGGGACAGGGGTACGAGCAGTACTTC
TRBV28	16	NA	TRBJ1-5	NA	CASSHLQGGSNQPQHF	TGTGCCAGCAGCCATCTCCAGGGTGGTAGCAATCAGCCCCAGCATTTT
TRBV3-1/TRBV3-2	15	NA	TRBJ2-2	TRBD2	CASSQGLAGVGELFF	TGTGCCAGCAGCCAAGGGCTAGCGGGAGTTGGGGAGCTGTTTTTT
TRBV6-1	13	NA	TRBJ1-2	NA	CASSENRIYGYTF	TGTGCCAGCAGTGAGAACAGGATTTATGGCTACACCTTC
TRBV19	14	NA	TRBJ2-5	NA	CASSIDRFQETQYF	TGTGCCAGTAGTATAGACAGGTTTCAAGAGACCCAGTACTTC
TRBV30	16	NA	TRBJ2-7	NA	CAWSAGLVGGSYEQYF	TGTGCCTGGAGTGCGGGACTTGTGGGCGGGTCCTACGAGCAGTACTTC
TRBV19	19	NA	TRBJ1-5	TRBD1	CASSIVEGQTFRGNQPQHF	TGTGCCAGTAGTATAGTGGAGGGACAGACTTTCAGGGGCAATCAGCCCCAGCATTTT
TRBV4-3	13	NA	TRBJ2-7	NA	CASSQVSNGEQYF	TGCGCCAGCAGCCAAGTGTCCAACGGGGAGCAGTACTTC